The source of this T cell receptor beta chain is a study of regulatory T cells in long-lasting Graves disease. This clonotype was seen ten or more times. Time point of the sample: newly diagnosed GD, antithyroid drugs for less than 3 months. Making the TCR library involved RNA that had been extracted from PBMCs. Approximately 8.9-milliliter peripheral blood samples went into EDTA tubes. The CDR3 contains 15 residues. CDR1 and CDR2 (germline): MDHEN, SYDVKM. The V and J ends lost 11 bases and 2 bases respectively, with 18 bases between them. Libraries of TCR beta came from iRepertoire HTBI primers plus Arm-PCR of CDR3 regions. TCRdb called the multiplex PCR reads again in MiXCR, with one record for every CDR3 protein. The sample holds around 480,000 distinct CDR3 sequences, under 20% seen once. These same records also appear under a second study, on T cells in Graves' hyperthyroidism and ophthalmopathy. This second study says: Together with thyroid ultrasound, orbital computed tomography, serum thyroxine and TRAb, clinical symptoms were used for diagnoses.

The receptor was isolated from a man aged 35 to 55 with Graves disease. The genes are TRBV28 and TRBJ1-4, with D possibly matching TRBD1 (5 bases). This material consisted of peripheral blood mononuclear cells (PBMCs), taken at new diagnosis, from a patient treated with antithyroid drugs. CDR3 sequence: CAALPVGVTNEKLFF. The CDR3 DNA reads as TGTGCCGCGCTACCGGTGGGGGTGACTAATGAAAAACTGTTTTTT.